This T cell receptor beta chain was identified during a study of control samples from healthy donors and cancer patients. The repertoire was sequenced with immunoSEQ multiplex PCR; TCRdb's copy has only in-frame clones and lacks some. The table records more than 100,000 clones, 80% to 95% of them present only once. V lost 5 bases and J lost 5, with 15 bases in between. The CDR3 spans 14 residues. Per the germline V gene, CDR1 is SEHNR and CDR2 is FQNEAQ (reference sequence). This sequence joins TRBV7-9 and TRBJ1-2; D not certain. What was sequenced was blood. The source is a man aged 18 to 29 in good health. CDR3 in DNA: TGTGCCAGCAGCACCGCGACTGCCTCTTATGGCTACACCTTC. Translated: CASSTATASYGYTF.